Given below is one T cell receptor beta chain in context. Some clones are missing from TCRdb's copy, which holds only in-frame ones; the method was immunoSEQ multiplex PCR. The repertoire has about 170,000 clones, 83% of them found once; the top ten carry roughly 2%. This record comes from a study of blood T cell repertoires in COVID-19. What was sequenced was peripheral blood. The clonotype comes from a woman of 80 years or more with acute or convalescent COVID-19.

The CDR3 coding sequence is TGTGCCAGCAGCCGGGCTAGCGGGGTCTCCTACAATGAGCAGTTCTTC. Residues: CASSRASGVSYNEQFF. This chain uses TRBV27 with TRBJ2-1; 9 nucleotides align to TRBD2. The V gene end was trimmed by 6 bases and the J gene end by 0 bases; junction bases not matched to a gene: 6. Per the germline V gene, CDR1 is MNHEY and CDR2 is SMNVEV (reference sequence). The CDR3 has 16 residues.